This is a list of T cell receptor beta chains from one sample in a study of shared T cell receptors in the human thymus. Here immunoSEQ multiplex PCR was the method, and the copy in TCRdb shows in-frame clones only, minus some. The sample holds hundreds of thousands of clones; roughly 85% are singletons and the top ten take around 0.01%. These data were also filed under a second study, of human thymus T cells.

Material for sequencing was thymocytes. These TCRs come from a girl under three years old with a congenital heart defect. CDR3s leave out the opening cysteine and the closing phenylalanine or tryptophan. A D gene is named only where the DNA matches it firmly.

>TRBV28|.|TRBJ2-7
ASRGAEGTKRDEQY
>TRBV5-8|TRBD2|TRBJ2-2
ASSLNRLAGCNGELF
>TRBV4-3|.|TRBJ1-1
ASSQDWQGRTEAF
>TRBV27|TRBD1|TRBJ2-1
ATRTNRGSYNEQF
>TRBV10-3|.|TRBJ2-7
ATKTRRDPHHQGSYEQY
>TRBV2|.|TRBJ1-4
ASRRTEKLF
>TRBV5-5|TRBD1|TRBJ1-5
ASSSRTGSLNQPQH
>TRBV27|TRBD2|TRBJ2-5
ASSLKCQRGRRYQETQY
>TRBV4-1|.|TRBJ1-5
ASSQEGTGTQPQH
>TRBV6-5|TRBD1|TRBJ2-3
ASSPAGQGADTQY
>TRBV28|.|TRBJ2-7
ASSPDRSSYEQY
>TRBV11-2|TRBD1|TRBJ1-2
ASSSTDRDRYGYT
>TRBV12-5|.|TRBJ1-4
ASGLAVGGRMGEKLF
>TRBV25-1|.|TRBJ1-5
ASSPGHQVNQPQH
>TRBV4-3|.|TRBJ1-1
ASSQAPKGSKKAF
>TRBV11-2|TRBD1|TRBJ1-2
ASSRWTGFHGYT
>TRBV4-1|.|TRBJ1-6
ASSQIMDSDYNSPLH
>TRBV27|TRBD1|TRBJ1-2
ASSLGQGSFHYGYT
>TRBV4-1|TRBD1|TRBJ2-1
ASSQYPGTGLFINEQF
>TRBV2|TRBD1|TRBJ2-1
ASRQGLGYHEQF
>TRBV25-1|.|TRBJ2-1
ASSAINEQF
>TRBV16|TRBD1|TRBJ1-5
ASSHKRKGQEGYQPQH
>TRBV6-1|.|TRBJ1-4
ASSEPGGKLF
>TRBV19|.|TRBJ2-3
ASSGQDRTDTQY
>TRBV5-1|.|TRBJ2-7
ASSQTALSSYEQY
>TRBV6-1|.|TRBJ2-3
ASSGGRGGITDTQY
>TRBV5-4|.|TRBJ2-1
ASRQTPISGYLDEQF
>TRBV28|.|TRBJ2-7
ASTLNNHEQY
>TRBV5-1|.|TRBJ2-1
ASSLDRGPSYNEQF
>TRBV4-1|TRBD1|TRBJ1-1
ASSQDYRGYTEAF
>TRBV18|.|TRBJ2-7
ASSRDSSYEQY
>TRBV27|TRBD1|TRBJ2-5
ASSTDSDRGKETQY
>TRBV15|TRBD1|TRBJ2-7
ATSRDPPRGLGEQY
>TRBV5-4|.|TRBJ2-7
ASSPGTGPSYEQY
>TRBV9|TRBD1|TRBJ2-5
ASFRQGRKETQY
>TRBV1|.|TRBJ1-5
TSSQPRVWGGNQPQH
>TRBV5-5|TRBD1|TRBJ1-6
ASSLASGWTGRNSPLH
>TRBV18|TRBD2|TRBJ2-5
ASSPKRLAGDMGETQY
>TRBV6-5|.|TRBJ1-1
ASSRGAGDTEAF
>TRBV7-3|TRBD1|TRBJ2-7
ASRHPSTGQSRDAMDEQY
>TRBV28|TRBD1|TRBJ1-2
ASSADRWYYGYT
>TRBV19|.|TRBJ1-5
ASSDPFPDRRVEPQH
>TRBV4-1|.|TRBJ2-5
ASSGRTRSLY
>TRBV9|.|TRBJ2-1
ASSVPDSYNEQF
>TRBV14|TRBD1|TRBJ2-6
ASSHREDRLDLISGANVLT
>TRBV6-1|.|TRBJ1-1
ASRRQNTEAF
>TRBV27|.|TRBJ2-6
ASSSRWGAGANVLT
>TRBV9|.|TRBJ2-2
ASSHLKRGGLGELF
>TRBV4-3|.|TRBJ1-1
ASSHRVYTEAF
>TRBV13|TRBD2|TRBJ2-7
AGTDLKRGSGREQY
>TRBV6-6|.|TRBJ1-4
ASTPMTIANEKLF
>TRBV28|TRBD1|TRBJ1-1
ATRTGEDVENTEAF
>TRBV7-2|.|TRBJ1-2
ASSSGYGYT
>TRBV19|.|TRBJ1-6
ASSTRYLNSPLH